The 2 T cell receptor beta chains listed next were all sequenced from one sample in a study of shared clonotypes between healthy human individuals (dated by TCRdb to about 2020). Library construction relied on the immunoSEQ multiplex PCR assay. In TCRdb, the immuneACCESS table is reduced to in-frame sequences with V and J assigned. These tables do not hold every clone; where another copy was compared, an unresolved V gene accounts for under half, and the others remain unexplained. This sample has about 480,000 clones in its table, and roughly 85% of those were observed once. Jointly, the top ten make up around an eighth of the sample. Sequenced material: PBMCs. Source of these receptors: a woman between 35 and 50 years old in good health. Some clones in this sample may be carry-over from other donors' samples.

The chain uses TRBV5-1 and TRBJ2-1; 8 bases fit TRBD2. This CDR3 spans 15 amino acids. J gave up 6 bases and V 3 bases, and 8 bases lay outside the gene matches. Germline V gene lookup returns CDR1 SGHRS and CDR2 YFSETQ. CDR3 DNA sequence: TGCGCCAGCAGCTCGAGCGGGAGTGTCGGCAATGAGCAGTTCTTC. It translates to CASSSSGSVGNEQFF.

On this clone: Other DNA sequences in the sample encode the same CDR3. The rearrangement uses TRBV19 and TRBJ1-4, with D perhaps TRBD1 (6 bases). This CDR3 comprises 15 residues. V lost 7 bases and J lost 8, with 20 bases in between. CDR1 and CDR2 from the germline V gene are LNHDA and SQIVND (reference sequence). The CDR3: CASTATGTGGEKLFF. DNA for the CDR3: TGTGCCAGTACCGCGACCGGGACGGGGGGCGAAAAACTGTTTTTT. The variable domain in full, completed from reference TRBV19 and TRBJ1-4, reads DGGITQSPKYLFRKEGQNVTLSCEQNLNHDAMYWYRQDPGQGLRLIYYSQIVNDFQKGDIAEGYSVSREKKESFPLTVTSAQKNPTAFYLCASTATGTGGEKLFFGSGTQLSVL.